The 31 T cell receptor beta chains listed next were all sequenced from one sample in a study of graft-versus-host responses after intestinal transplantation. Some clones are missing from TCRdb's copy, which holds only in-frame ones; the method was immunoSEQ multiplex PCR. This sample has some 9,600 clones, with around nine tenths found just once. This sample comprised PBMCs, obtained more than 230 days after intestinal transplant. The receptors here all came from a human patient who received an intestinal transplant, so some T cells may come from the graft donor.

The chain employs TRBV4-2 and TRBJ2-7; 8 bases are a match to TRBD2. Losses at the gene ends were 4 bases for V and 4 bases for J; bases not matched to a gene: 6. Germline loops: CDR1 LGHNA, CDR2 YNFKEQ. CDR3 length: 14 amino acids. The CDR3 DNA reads TGTGCCAGCAGCCTCGGGACTAGTACGTACGAGCAGTACTTC. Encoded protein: CASSLGTSTYEQYF.

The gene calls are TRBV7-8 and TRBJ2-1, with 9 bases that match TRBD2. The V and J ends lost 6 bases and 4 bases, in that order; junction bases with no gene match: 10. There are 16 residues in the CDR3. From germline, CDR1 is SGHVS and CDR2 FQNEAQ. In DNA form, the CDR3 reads TGTGCCAGCAGATTAAATAGCGGGAGAGCGTACAATGAGCAGTTCTTC. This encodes CASRLNSGRAYNEQFF.

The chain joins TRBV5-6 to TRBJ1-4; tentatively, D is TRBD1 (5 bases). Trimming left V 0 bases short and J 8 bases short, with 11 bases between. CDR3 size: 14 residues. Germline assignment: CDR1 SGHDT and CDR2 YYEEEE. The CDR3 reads CASSLDSGREKLFF. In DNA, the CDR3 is TGTGCCAGCAGCTTGGATTCGGGACGGGAAAAACTGTTTTTT.

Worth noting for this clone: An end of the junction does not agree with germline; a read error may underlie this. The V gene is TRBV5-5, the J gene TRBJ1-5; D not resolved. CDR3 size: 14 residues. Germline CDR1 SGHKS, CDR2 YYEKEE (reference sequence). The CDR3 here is CASRLGPSNQPQHF. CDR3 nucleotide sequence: TGTGCCAGCAGGTTGGGCCCTAGCAATCAGCCCCAGCATTTT. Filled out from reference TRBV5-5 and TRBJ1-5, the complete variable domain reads DAGVTQSPTHLIKTRGQQVTLRCSPISGHKSVSWYQQVLGQGPQFIFQYYEKEERGRGNFPDRFSARQFPNYSSELNVNALLLGDSALYLCASRLGPSNQPQHFGDGTRLSIL.

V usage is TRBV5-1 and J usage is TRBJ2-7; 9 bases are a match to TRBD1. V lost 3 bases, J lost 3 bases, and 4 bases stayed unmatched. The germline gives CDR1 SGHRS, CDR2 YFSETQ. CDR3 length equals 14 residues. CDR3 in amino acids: CASSSLTGGYEQYF. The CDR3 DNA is TGCGCCAGCAGCTCCTTGACAGGGGGCTACGAGCAGTACTTC.

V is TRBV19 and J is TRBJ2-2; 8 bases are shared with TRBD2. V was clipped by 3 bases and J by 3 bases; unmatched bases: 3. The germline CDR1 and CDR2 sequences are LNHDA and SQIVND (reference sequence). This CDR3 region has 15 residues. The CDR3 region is CASSIPGRDTGELFF. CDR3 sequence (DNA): TGTGCCAGTAGTATCCCCGGGAGGGACACCGGGGAGCTGTTTTTT.

The CDR3 loop reads CASSAGLAGDEQYF. The CDR3 DNA reads TGCGCCAGCAGCGCGGGACTAGCGGGAGACGAGCAGTACTTC. The rearrangement joins TRBV4-1 to TRBJ2-7, with TRBD2 matching 14 bases. With V trimmed by 5 bases and J by 5 bases, 2 bases remained unmatched. This CDR3 region has 14 residues. Germline CDR1 is MGHRA and CDR2 is YSYEKL.

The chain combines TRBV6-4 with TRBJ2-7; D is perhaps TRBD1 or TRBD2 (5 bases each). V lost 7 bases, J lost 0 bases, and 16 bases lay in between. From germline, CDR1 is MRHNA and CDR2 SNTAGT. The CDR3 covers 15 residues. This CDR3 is CASIFSGQSSYEQYF. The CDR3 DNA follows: TGTGCCAGCATCTTTTCGGGGCAAAGCTCCTACGAGCAGTACTTC.

The CDR3 loop is CANRQGVRAPLHF. CDR3 nucleotide sequence: TGTGCCAACCGACAGGGAGTAAGGGCACCCCTCCACTTT. The rearrangement joins TRBV10-3 to TRBJ1-6; TRBD1 matches 7 bases. Germline CDR1 ENHRY, CDR2 SYGVKD. This CDR3 spans 13 amino acids. V shed 10 bases and J 11 bases; nucleotides not matched to a gene: 11.

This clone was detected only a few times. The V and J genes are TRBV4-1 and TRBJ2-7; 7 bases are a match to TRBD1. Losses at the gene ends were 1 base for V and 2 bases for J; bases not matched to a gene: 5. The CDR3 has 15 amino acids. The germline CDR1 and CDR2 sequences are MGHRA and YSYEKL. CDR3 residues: CASSQGRGWTYEQYF. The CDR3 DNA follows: TGCGCCAGCAGCCAAGGCAGGGGGTGGACCTACGAGCAGTACTTC.

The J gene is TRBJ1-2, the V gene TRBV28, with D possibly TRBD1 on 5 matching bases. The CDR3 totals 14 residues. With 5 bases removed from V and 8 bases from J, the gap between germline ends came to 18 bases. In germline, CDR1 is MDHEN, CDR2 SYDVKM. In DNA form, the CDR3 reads TGTGCCAGCAGTACATATGACACCAAGGGGGGCTACACCTTC. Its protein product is CASSTYDTKGGYTF.

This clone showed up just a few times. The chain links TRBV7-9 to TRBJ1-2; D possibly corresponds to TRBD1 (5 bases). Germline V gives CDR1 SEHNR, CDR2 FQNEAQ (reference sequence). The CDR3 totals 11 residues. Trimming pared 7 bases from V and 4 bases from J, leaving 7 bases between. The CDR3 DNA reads TGTGCCAGCATGCAGGGCTATGGCTACACCTTC. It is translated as CASMQGYGYTF.

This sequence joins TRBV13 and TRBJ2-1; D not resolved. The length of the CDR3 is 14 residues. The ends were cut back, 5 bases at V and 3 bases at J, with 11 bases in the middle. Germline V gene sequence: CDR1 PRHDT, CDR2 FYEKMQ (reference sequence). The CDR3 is CASSPRTGYNEQFF. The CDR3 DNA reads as TGTGCCAGCAGCCCTAGGACGGGCTACAATGAGCAGTTCTTC.

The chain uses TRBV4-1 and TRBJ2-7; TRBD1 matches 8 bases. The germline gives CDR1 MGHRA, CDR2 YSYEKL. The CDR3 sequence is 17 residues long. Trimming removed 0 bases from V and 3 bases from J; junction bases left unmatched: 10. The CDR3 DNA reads TGCGCCAGCAGCCAAGATTACCGCAGGGGGCTTTTCTACGAGCAGTACTTC. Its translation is CASSQDYRRGLFYEQYF.

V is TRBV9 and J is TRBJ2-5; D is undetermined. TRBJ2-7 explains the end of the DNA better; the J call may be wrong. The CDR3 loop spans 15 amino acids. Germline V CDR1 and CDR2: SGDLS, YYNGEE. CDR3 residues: CASSVDAGDDYEQYF. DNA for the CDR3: TGTGCCAGCAGCGTAGACGCAGGAGACGACTACGAGCAGTACTTC.

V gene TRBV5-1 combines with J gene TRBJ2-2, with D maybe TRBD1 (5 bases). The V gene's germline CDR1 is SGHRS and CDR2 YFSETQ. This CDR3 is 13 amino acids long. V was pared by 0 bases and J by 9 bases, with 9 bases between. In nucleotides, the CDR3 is TGCGCCAGCAGCTTGGACAGGACGAGGGAGCTGTTTTTT. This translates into CASSLDRTRELFF.

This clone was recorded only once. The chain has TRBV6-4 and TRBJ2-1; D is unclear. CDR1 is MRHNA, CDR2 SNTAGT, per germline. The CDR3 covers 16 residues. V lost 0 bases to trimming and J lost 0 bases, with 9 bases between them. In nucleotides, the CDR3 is TGTGCCAGCAGTGACTCTCGAGTTTTCTCCTACAATGAGCAGTTCTTC. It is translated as CASSDSRVFSYNEQFF.

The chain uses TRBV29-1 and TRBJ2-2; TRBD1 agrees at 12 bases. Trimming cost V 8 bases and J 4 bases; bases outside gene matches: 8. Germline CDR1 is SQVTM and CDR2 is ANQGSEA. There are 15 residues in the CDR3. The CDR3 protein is CSTRGQGAGTGELFF. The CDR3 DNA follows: TGCAGCACAAGGGGACAGGGGGCAGGCACCGGGGAGCTGTTTTTT.

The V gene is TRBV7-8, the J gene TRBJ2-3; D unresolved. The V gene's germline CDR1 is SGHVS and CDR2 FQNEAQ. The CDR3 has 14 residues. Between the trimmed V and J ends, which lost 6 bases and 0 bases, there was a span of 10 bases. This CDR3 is CASRSSLSTDTQYF. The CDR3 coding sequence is TGTGCCAGCAGGTCCTCACTTAGCACAGATACGCAGTATTTT.

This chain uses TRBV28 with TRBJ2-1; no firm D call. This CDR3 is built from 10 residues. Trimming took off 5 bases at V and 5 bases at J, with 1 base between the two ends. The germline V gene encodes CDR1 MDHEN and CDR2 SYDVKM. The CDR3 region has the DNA TGTGCCAGCAGTAACAATGAGCAGTTCTTC. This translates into CASSNNEQFF. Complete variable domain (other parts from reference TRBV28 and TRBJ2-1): DVKVTQSSRYLVKRTGEKVFLECVQDMDHENMFWYRQDPGLGLRLIYFSYDVKMKEKGDIPEGYSVSREKKERFSLILESASTNQTSMYLCASSNNEQFFGPGTRLTVL.

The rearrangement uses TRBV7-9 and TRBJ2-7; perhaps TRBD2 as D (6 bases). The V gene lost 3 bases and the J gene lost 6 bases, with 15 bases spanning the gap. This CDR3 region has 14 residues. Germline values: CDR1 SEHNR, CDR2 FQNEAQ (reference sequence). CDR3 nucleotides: TGTGCCAGCAGCTTGGGGGGAGGCCGCGGCGAGCAGTACTTC. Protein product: CASSLGGGRGEQYF.

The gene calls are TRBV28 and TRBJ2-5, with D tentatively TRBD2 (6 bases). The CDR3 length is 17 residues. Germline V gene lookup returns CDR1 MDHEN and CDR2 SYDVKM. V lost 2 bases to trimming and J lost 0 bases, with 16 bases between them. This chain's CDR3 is CASSLKSSEGYQETQYF. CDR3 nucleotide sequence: TGTGCCAGCAGTTTAAAGTCTAGCGAAGGGTACCAAGAGACCCAGTACTTC.

CDR3 DNA sequence: TGTGCTAGTGGTTTGGCCTCTGGGGGAAACTTGGAGCAGTACTTC. This gives the protein CASGLASGGNLEQYF. This rearrangement joins TRBV12-5 to TRBJ2-7; the D call may be TRBD1 or TRBD2 (5 bases each). Trimming left V 1 base short and J 7 bases short, with 17 bases between. Germline lookup yields CDR1 LGHNT and CDR2 FRNRAP. CDR3 length: 15 amino acids.

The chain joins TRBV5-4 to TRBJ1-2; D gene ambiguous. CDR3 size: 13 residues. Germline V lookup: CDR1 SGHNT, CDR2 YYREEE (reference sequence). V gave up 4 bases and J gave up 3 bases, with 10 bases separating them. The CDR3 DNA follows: TGTGCCAGCAGCCCGGACGGTTACTATGGCTACACCTTC. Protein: CASSPDGYYGYTF.

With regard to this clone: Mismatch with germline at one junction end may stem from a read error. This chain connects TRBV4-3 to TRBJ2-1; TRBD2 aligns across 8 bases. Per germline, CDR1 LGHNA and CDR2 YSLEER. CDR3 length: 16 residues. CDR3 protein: CASSQSGGASYNEPFF. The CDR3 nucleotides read TGCGCCAGCAGCCAATCGGGAGGGGCTTCCTACAATGAGCCGTTCTTC.

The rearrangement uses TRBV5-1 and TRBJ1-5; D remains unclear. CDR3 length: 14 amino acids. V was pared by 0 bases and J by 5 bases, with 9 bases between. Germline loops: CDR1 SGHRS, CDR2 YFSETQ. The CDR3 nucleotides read TGCGCCAGCAGCTTGGCGGGTTATGATCAGCCCCAGCATTTT. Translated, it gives CASSLAGYDQPQHF.

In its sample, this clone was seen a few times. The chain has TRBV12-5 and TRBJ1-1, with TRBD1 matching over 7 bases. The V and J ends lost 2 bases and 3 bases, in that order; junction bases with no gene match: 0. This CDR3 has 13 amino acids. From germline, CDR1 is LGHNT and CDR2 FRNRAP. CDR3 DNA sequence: TGTGCTAGTGGTTTGACAGGGGACACTGAAGCTTTCTTT. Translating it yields CASGLTGDTEAFF.

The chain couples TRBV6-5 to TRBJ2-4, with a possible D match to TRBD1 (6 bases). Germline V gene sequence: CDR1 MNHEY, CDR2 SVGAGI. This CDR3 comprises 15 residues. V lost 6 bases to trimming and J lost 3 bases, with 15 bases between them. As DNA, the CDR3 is TGTGCCAGCAGGCAACAGGGCCGTGACAAAAACATTCAGTACTTC. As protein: CASRQQGRDKNIQYF.

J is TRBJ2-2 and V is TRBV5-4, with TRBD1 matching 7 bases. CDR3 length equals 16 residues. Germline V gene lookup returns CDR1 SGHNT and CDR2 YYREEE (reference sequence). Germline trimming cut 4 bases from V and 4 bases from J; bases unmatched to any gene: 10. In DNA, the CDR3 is TGTGCCAGCAGCAGTCCGGGACAGAGAACCACCGGGGAGCTGTTTTTT. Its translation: CASSSPGQRTTGELFF.

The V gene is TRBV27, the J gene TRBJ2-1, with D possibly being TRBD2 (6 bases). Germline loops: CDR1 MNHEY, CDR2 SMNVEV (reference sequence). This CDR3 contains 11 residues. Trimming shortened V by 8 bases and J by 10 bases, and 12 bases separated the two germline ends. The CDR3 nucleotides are TGTGCCAGCGGAACTAGCAGGGAGCAGTTCTTC. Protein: CASGTSREQFF.

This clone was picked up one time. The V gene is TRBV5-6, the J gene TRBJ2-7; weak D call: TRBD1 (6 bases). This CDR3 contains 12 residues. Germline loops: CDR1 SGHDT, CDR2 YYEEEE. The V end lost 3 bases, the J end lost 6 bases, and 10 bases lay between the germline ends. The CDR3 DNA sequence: TGTGCCAGCAGCTCGCAGGGGCCCGAGCAGTACTTC. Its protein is CASSSQGPEQYF.